This TCR beta chain originates from a study of CD8+ T cells in alopecia areata. Investigators isolated RNA and reverse transcribed it into cDNA to act as the sequencing template. TCRdb's table, derived via immunoSEQ multiplex PCR, lists solely in-frame clones and lacks some. The sample contains 210,000 or so clones, approximately 65% of which appear only once. The CDR3 extends over 14 amino acids. The V end was cut by 4 bases, the J end by 6 bases, with 15 bases between. Germline loops: CDR1 MNHEY, CDR2 SVGAGI. Treatment of the sample: oral pan-JAK inhibitor, 5-10 mg twice daily. Researchers gathered lesional scalp punch biopsies and peripheral blood from patients with alopecia areata.

J is TRBJ1-2 and V is TRBV6-5, with TRBD1 as a possible D gene (6 bases). Sequencing was performed on CD4+ T cells sorted from blood, taken around week 42, from a patient treated with tofacitinib. This clonotype was sampled from a human donor with alopecia areata. The CDR3 nucleotides are TGTGCCAGCAGTTCCCTACAGGGATACGATGGCTACACCTTC. Translating it yields CASSSLQGYDGYTF.